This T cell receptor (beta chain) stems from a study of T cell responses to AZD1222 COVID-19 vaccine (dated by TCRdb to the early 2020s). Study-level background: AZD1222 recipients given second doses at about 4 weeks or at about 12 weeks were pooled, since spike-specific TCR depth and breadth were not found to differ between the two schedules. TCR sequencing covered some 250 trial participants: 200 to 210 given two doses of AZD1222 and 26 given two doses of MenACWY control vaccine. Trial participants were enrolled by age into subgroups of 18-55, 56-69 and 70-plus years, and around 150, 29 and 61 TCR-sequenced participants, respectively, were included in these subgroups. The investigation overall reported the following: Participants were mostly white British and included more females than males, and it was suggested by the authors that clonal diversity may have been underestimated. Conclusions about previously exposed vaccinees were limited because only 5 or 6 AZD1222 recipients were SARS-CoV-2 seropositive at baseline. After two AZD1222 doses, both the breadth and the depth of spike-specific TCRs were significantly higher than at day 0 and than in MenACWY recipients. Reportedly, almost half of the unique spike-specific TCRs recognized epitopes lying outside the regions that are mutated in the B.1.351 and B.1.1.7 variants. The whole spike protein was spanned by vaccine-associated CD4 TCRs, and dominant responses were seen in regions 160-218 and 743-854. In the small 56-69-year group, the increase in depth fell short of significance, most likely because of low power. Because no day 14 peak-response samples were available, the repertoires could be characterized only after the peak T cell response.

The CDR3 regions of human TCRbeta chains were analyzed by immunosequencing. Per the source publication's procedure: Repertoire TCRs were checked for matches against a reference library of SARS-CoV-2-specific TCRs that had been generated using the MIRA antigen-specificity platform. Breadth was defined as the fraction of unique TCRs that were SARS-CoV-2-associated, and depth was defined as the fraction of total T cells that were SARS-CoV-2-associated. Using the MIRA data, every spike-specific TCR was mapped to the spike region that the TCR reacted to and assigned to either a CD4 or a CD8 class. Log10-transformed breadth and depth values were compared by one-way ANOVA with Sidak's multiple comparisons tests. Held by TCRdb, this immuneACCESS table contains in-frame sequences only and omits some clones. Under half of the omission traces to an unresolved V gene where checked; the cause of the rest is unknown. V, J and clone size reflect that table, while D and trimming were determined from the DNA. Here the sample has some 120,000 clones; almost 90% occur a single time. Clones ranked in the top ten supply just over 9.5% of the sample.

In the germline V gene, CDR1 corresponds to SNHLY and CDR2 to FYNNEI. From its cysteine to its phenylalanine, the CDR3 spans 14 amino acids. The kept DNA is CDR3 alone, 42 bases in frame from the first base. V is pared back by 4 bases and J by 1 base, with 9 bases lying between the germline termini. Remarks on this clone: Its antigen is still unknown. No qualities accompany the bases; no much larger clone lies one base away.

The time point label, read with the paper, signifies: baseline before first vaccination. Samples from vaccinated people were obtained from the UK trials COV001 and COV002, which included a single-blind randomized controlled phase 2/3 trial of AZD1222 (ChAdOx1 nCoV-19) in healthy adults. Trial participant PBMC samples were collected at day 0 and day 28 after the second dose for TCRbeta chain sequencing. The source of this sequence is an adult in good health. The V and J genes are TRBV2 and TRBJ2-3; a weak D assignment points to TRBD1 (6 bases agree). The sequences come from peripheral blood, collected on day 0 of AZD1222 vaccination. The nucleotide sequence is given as TGTGCCAGCAGTGGACAGGCGCGCACAGATACGCAGTATTTT. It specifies CASSGQARTDTQYF.